This T cell receptor (beta chain) was found in a study of identical twins' blood T cells. How the authors handled the data: Each library had about 2 to 3.6 million CDR3 reads and about 100,000 to nearly 500,000 clonotypes. TCRdb processed the 5' RACE reads anew with MiXCR; each CDR3 protein has one entry. TCRdb's processing, not the authors' own work, is the source of the V and J calls. Among about 370,000 distinct CDR3 sequences, about 28% were seen once, and the ten largest hold about 6.1%. Three pairs of healthy female monozygous twins were the donors. Likely shared infections and vaccines: all three twin pairs were reared together. This clonotype occurred a few times. The sequence derives from a woman aged 18 to 49 in good health. Sequencing used PBMCs.

Here the CDR3 reads CASSLFRGTDTGELFF. The CDR3 coding sequence is TGTGCCAGCAGCTTATTTCGGGGGACGGACACCGGGGAGCTGTTTTTT. The gene calls are TRBV7-8 and TRBJ2-2; tentatively, D is TRBD2 (6 bases). Trimming removed 2 bases from V and 3 bases from J, with 13 bases in between. The CDR3 runs to 16 residues. The germline V gene has CDR1 SGHVS and CDR2 FQNEAQ.